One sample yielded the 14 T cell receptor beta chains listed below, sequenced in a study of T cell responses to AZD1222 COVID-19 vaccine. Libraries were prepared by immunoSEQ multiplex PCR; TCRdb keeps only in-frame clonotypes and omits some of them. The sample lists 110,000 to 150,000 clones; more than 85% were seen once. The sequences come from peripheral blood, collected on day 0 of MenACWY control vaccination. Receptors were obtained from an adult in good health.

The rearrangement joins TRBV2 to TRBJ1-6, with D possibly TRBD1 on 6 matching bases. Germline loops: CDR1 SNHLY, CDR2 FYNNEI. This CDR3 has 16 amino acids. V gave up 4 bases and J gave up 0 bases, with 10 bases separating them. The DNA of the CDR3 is TGTGCCAGCAGTGTGGGGGGCAGCTCCTATAATTCACCCCTCCACTTT. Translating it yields CASSVGGSSYNSPLHF. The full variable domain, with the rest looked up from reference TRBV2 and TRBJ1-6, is EPEVTQTPSHQVTQMGQEVILRCVPISNHLYFYWYRQILGQKVEFLVSFYNNEISEKSEIFDDQFSVERPDGSNFTLKIRSTKLEDSAMYFCASSVGGSSYNSPLHFGNGTRLTVT.

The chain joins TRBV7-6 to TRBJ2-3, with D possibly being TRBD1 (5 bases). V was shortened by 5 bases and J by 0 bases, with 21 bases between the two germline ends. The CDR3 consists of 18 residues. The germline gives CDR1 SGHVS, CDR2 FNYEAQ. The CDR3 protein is CASSPRVDGQSSTDTQYF. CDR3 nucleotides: TGTGCCAGCAGCCCGAGAGTCGACGGACAATCTAGCACAGATACGCAGTATTTT.

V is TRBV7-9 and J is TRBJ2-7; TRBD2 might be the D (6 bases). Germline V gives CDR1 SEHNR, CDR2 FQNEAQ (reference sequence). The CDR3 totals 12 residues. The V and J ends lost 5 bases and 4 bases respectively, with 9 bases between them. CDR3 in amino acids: CASSNAGYEQYF. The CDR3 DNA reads TGTGCCAGCAGCAATGCGGGGTACGAGCAGTACTTC. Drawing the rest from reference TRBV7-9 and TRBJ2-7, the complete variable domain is DTGVSQNPRHKITKRGQNVTFRCDPISEHNRLYWYRQTLGQGPEFLTYFQNEAQLEKSRLLSDRFSAERPKGSFSTLEIQRTEQGDSAMYLCASSNAGYEQYFGPGTRLTVT.

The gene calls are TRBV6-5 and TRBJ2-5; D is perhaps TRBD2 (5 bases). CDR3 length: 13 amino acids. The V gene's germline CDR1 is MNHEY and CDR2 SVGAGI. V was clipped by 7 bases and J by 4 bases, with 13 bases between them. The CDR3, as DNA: TGTGCCAGCACTTTCAGCGGACGAGAGACCCAGTACTTC. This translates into CASTFSGRETQYF.

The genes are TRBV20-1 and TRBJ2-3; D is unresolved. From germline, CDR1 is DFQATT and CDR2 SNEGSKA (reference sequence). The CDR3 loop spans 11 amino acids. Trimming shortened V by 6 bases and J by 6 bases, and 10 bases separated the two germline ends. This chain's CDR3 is CSATDRDTQYF. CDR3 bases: TGCAGTGCCACGGACCGGGATACGCAGTATTTT.

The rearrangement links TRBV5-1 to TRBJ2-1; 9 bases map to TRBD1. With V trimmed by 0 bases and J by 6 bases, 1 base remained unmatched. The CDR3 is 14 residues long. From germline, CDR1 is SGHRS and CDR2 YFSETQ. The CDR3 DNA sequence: TGCGCCAGCAGCTTGGGACAGGGGGGCAATGAGCAGTTCTTC. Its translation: CASSLGQGGNEQFF.

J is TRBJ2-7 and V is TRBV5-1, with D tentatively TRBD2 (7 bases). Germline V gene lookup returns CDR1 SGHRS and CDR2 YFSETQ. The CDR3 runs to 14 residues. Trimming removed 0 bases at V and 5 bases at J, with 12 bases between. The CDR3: CASSLDREGDEQYF. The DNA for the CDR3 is TGCGCCAGCAGCTTGGACAGGGAGGGGGACGAGCAGTACTTC.

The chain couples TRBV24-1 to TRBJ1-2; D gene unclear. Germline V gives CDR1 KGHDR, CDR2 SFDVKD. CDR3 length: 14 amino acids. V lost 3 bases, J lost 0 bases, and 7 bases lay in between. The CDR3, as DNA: TGTGCCACCAGTGATCGACGGACTAACTATGGCTACACCTTC. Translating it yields CATSDRRTNYGYTF.

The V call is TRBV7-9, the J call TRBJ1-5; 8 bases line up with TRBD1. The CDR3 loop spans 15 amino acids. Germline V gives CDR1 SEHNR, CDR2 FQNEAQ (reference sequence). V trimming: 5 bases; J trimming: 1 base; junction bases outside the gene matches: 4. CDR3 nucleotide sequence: TGTGCCAGCAGCCTTGACAGGGGAAGCAATCAGCCCCAGCATTTT. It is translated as CASSLDRGSNQPQHF.

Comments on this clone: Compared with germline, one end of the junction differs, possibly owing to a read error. CDR3 coding DNA: TGTGCCAGCAGCCTAGGGACTAGCGGGGGTCTCACAGATACGCAGTATTTT. Translated, it gives CASSLGTSGGLTDTQYF. The chain joins TRBV13 to TRBJ2-3; 14 nucleotides line up with TRBD2. Germline CDR1 and CDR2: PRHDT and FYEKMQ (reference sequence). CDR3 length equals 17 residues. The whole variable domain, filled in from reference TRBV13 and TRBJ2-3, reads AAGVIQSPRHLIKEKRETATLKCYPIPRHDTVYWYQQGPGQDPQFLISFYEKMQSDKGSIPDRFSAQQFSDYHSELNMSSLELGDSALYFCASSLGTSGGLTDTQYFGPGTRLTVL.

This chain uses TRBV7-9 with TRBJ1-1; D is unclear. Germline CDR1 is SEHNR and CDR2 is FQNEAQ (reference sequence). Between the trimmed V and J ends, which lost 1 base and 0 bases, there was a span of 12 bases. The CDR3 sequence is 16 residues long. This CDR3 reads CASSLGSRLLNTEAFF. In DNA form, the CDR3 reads TGTGCCAGCAGCTTAGGGTCAAGGCTGCTGAACACTGAAGCTTTCTTT.

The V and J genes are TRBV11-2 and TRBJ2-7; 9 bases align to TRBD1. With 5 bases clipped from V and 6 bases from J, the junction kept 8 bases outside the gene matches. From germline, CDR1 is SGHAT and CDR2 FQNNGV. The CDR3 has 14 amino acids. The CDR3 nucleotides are TGTGCCAGCAGCCTGGGACAGGGATTGGGCGAGCAGTACTTC. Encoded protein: CASSLGQGLGEQYF.

CDR3 in amino acids: CASRTGTGSNEAFF. In DNA, the CDR3 is TGTGCCAGCAGGACCGGGACAGGGTCCAATGAAGCTTTCTTT. The rearrangement joins TRBV28 to TRBJ1-1; 9 positions agree with TRBD1. The CDR3 loop spans 14 amino acids. CDR1 and CDR2 (germline): MDHEN, SYDVKM. Germline trimming cut 6 bases from V and 7 bases from J; bases unmatched to any gene: 9.

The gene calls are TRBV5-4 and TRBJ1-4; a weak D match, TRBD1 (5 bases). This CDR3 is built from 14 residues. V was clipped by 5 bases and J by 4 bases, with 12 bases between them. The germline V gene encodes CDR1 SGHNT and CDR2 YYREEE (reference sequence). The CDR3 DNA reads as TGTGCCAGCAGTAACCAGGGAGATAATGAAAAACTGTTTTTT. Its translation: CASSNQGDNEKLFF.